This T cell receptor (beta chain) came from a study of blood T cell repertoires in COVID-19. Across the study: Whether acute or convalescent, the COVID-19 samples came from the United States, Italy and Spain. T cells, B-cell-depleted T cells, or PBMCs supplied cDNA or gDNA.

As originally analysed: Estimation of nucleated cell counts relied on the amplification of reference gene primers. Using immunoSEQ multiplex PCR, the repertoire was profiled, and TCRdb retains in-frame clones only, with some absent. V and J calls and clone size are those listed in that table; D and trimming were worked out from the DNA. This table holds about 55,000 clones, about 90% found once. Germline-derived CDR1 and CDR2 are LNHDA and SQIVND (reference sequence). The CDR3 loop spans 15 amino acids. V lost 6 bases, J lost 0 bases, and 5 bases stayed unmatched. What was sequenced was peripheral blood. This rearrangement joins TRBV19 to TRBJ2-1; 7 bases map to TRBD2. This sequence was found in a human donor with active COVID-19. The donor label of this sample is uncertain. CDR3 sequence: CASSQWGGSYNEQFF. The CDR3 DNA follows: TGTGCCAGTAGCCAATGGGGGGGCTCCTACAATGAGCAGTTCTTC.